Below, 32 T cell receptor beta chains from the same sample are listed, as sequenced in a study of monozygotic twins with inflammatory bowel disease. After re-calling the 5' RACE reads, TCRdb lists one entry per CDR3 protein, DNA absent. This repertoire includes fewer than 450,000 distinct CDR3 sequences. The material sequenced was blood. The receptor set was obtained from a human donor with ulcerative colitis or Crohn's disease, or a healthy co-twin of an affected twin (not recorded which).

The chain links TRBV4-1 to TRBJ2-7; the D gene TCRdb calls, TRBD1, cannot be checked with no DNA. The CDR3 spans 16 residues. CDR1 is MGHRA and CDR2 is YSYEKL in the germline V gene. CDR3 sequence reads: CASSQDSGDRGYEQYF.

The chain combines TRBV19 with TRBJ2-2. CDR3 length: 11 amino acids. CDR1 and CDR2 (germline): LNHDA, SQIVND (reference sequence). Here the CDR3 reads CASSINGELFF. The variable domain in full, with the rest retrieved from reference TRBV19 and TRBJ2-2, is DGGITQSPKYLFRKEGQNVTLSCEQNLNHDAMYWYRQDPGQGLRLIYYSQIVNDFQKGDIAEGYSVSREKKESFPLTVTSAQKNPTAFYLCASSINGELFFGEGSRLTVL.

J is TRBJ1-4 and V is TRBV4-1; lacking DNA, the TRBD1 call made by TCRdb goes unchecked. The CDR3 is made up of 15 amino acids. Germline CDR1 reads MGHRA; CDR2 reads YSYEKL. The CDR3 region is CASSQTQGDNEKLFF.

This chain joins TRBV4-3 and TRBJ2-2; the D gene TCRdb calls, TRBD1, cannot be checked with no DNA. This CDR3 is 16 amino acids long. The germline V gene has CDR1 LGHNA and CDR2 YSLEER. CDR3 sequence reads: CASRQITGGNTGELFF.

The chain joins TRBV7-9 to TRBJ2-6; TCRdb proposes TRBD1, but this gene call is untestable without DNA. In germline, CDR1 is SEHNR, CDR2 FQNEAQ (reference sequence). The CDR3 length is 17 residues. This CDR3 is CASSWGQGATGANVLTF.

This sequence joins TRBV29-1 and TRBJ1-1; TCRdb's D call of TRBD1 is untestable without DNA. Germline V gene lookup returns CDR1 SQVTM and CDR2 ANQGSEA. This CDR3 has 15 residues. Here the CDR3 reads CSVAGTGLSYTEAFF.

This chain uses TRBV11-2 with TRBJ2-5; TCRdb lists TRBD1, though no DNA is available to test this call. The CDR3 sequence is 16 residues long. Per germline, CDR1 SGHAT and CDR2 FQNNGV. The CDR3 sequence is CASSPPTGVLAETQYF.

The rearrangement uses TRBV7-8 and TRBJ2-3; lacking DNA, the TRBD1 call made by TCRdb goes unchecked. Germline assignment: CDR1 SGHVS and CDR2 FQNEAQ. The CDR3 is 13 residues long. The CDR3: CASSLMGADTQYF.

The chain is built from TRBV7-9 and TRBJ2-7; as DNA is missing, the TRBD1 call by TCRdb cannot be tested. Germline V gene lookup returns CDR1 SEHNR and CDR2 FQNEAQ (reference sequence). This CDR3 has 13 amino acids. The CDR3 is CASSDRGGYEQYF.

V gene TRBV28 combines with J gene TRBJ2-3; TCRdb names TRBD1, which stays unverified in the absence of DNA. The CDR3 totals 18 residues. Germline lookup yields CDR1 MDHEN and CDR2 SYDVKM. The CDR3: CASSSLLLRDRVGDTQYF. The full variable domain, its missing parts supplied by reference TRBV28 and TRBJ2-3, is DVKVTQSSRYLVKRTGEKVFLECVQDMDHENMFWYRQDPGLGLRLIYFSYDVKMKEKGDIPEGYSVSREKKERFSLILESASTNQTSMYLCASSSLLLRDRVGDTQYFGPGTRLTVL.

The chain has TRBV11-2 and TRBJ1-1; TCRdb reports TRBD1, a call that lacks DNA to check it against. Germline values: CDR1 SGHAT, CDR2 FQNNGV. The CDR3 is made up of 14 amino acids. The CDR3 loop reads CTSSPDRGQTEAFF.

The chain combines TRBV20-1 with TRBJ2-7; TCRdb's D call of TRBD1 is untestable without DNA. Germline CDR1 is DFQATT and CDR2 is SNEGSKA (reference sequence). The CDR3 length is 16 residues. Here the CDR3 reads CSARRNRDRGRHEQYF.

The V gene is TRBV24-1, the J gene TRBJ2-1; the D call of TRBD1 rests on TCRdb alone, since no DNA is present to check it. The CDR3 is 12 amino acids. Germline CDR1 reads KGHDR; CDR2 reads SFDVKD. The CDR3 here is CATSDPGFGLFF.

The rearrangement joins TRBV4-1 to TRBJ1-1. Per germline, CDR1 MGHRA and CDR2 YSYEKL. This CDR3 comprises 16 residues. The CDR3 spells CASSQDGRIMNTEAFF.

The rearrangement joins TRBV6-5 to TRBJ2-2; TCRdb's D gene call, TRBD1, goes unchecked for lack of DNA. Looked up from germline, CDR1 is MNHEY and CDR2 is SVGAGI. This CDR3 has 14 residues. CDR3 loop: CASRSGGSTGELFF.

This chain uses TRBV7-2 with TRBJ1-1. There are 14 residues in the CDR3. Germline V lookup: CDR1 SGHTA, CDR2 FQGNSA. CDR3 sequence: CASSLAPRYTEAFF.

The CDR3 sequence: CASTPTSASETQYF. The J gene is TRBJ2-5, the V gene TRBV19; TCRdb returns TRBD2, unconfirmable since there is no DNA. This CDR3 spans 14 amino acids. Per germline, CDR1 LNHDA and CDR2 SQIVND (reference sequence).

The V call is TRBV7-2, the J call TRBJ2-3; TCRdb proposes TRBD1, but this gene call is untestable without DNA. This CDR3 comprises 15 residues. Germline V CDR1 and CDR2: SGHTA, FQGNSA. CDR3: CASSLRGVRTDTQYF.

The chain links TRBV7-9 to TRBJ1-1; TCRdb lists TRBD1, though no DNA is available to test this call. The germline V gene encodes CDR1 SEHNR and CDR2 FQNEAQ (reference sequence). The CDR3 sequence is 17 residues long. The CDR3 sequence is CASSLAYGAGPNTEAFF.

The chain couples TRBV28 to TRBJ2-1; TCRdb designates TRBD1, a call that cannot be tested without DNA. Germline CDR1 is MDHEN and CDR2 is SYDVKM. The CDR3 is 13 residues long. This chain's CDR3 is CASSLTGIYEQFF.

This chain's CDR3 is CASSHDRGGGVKQFF. The chain couples TRBV7-2 to TRBJ2-1; the TCRdb call, TRBD1, lacks DNA for checking. The CDR3 runs 15 residues. Germline V gene data show CDR1 as SGHTA and CDR2 as FQGNSA.

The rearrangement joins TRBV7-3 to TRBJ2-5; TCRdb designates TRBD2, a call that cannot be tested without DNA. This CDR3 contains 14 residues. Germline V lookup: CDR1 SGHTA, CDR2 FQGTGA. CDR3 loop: CASSLTGPQETQYF.

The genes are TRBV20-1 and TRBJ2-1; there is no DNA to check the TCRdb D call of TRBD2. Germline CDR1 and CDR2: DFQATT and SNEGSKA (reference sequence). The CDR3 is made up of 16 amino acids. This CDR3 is CSANSMTSGVSGEQFF.

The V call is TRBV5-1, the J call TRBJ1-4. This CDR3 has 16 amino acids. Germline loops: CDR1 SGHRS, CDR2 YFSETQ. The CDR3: CASSLGSFATNEKLFF.

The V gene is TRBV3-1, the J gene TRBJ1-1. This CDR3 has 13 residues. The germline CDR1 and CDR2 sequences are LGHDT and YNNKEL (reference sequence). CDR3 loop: CASSQGVRVEAFF.

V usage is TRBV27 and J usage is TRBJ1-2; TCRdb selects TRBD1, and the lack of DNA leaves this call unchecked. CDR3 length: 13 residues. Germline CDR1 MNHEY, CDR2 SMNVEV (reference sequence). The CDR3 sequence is CASSFSPVRGYTF.

CDR3 sequence reads: CASSLAGTGGSAGANVLTF. The chain is built from TRBV11-1 and TRBJ2-6; TCRdb proposes TRBD1, but this gene call is untestable without DNA. The CDR3 is 19 residues long. Germline CDR1 SGHAT, CDR2 FQDESV (reference sequence).

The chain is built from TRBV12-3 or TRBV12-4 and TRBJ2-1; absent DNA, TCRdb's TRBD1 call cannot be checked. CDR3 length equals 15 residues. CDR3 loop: CASSGRGLWYNELFF.

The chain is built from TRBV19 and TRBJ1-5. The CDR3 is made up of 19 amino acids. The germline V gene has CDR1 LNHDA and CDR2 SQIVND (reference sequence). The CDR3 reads CASSIGGRWRGGVDQPQHF.

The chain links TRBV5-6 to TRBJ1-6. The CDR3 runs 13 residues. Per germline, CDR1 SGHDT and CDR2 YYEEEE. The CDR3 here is CASSLVRGSPLHF.

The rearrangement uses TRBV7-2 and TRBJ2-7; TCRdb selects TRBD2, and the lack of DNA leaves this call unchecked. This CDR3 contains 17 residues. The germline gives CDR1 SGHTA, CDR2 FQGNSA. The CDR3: CASSLKHGLSAPYDQYF.

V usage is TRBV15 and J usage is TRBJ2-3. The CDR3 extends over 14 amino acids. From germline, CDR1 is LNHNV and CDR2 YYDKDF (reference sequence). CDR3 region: CATSRDWIADTQYF.